This passage covers 32 T cell receptor beta chains from one sample sequenced in a study of T cell changes during pregnancy in multiple sclerosis. Here immunoSEQ multiplex PCR was the method, and the copy in TCRdb shows in-frame clones only, minus some. Of 35,000 to 45,000 clones listed, 75% to 90% are singletons. Sequences were derived from peripheral blood, sampled in the second trimester of pregnancy. The receptors were gathered from a female donor in good health, enrolled as a control in a pregnancy study.

The V call is TRBV5-1, the J call TRBJ2-5, with 11 bases aligning to TRBD2. Germline V gene sequence: CDR1 SGHRS, CDR2 YFSETQ. There are 16 residues in the CDR3. V lost 0 bases to trimming and J lost 1 base; unmatched junction nucleotides: 2. CDR3 in amino acids: CASSLGGLAVQETQYF. In DNA form, the CDR3 reads TGCGCCAGCAGCTTGGGGGGACTAGCGGTCCAAGAGACCCAGTACTTC.

This chain connects TRBV2 to TRBJ1-2; no clear D. The CDR3 sequence is 12 residues long. Germline V gene sequence: CDR1 SNHLY, CDR2 FYNNEI. Trimming took off 4 bases at V and 6 bases at J, with 9 bases between the two ends. The DNA for the CDR3 is TGTGCCAGCAGTGTCGGGATGGATGGCTACACCTTC. This translates into CASSVGMDGYTF.

J is TRBJ2-3 and V is TRBV4-3; D is perhaps TRBD2 (6 bases). The CDR3 spans 15 residues. The germline V and J ends were trimmed by 7 bases and 6 bases, with 20 bases remaining between them. Per the germline V gene, CDR1 is LGHNA and CDR2 is YSLEER. CDR3 nucleotides: TGCGCCAGCACCCCCCGTGGCGGGGCAGGGGATACGCAGTATTTT. This codes for CASTPRGGAGDTQYF.

The gene calls are TRBV10-1 and TRBJ2-2; TRBD1 is a possible D gene (6 bases). The germline gives CDR1 WNHNN, CDR2 SYGVQD (reference sequence). The CDR3 has 14 amino acids. V was trimmed by 5 bases and J by 2 bases, leaving 9 bases between them. The CDR3 loop is CASSWDINTGELFF. The CDR3 nucleotides are TGCGCCAGCAGTTGGGACATAAACACCGGGGAGCTGTTTTTT.

The gene calls are TRBV5-8 and TRBJ2-7; a weak D match, TRBD1 (5 bases). With 2 bases removed from V and 5 bases from J, the gap between germline ends came to 11 bases. The CDR3 has 13 residues. Germline-derived CDR1 and CDR2 are SGHTS and YDEGEE. For the CDR3, the DNA is TGTGCCAGCAGCTTTGACGGACACCACGAGCAGTACTTC. This translates into CASSFDGHHEQYF.

The rearrangement links TRBV30 to TRBJ1-2; 8 bases align to TRBD1. CDR3 length equals 14 residues. Germline V CDR1 and CDR2: GTSNPN, SVGIG (reference sequence). V gave up 5 bases and J gave up 7 bases; unmatched junction bases: 12. The CDR3 coding sequence is TGTGCCTGGTCTCCCAATCAGGGGGCGAGTGGCTACACCTTC. Translated: CAWSPNQGASGYTF.

J is TRBJ2-1 and V is TRBV5-1; 7 positions match TRBD2. V dropped 3 bases and J dropped 8; count of bases not matched to a gene: 8. There are 14 residues in the CDR3. Germline CDR1 SGHRS, CDR2 YFSETQ. The CDR3 bases are TGCGCCAGCAGCTCCCTTATTAGCGGGTATGAGCAGTTCTTC. Translation gives CASSSLISGYEQFF. Full variable domain (missing parts from reference TRBV5-1 and TRBJ2-1): KAGVTQTPRYLIKTRGQQVTLSCSPISGHRSVSWYQQTPGQGLQFLFEYFSETQRNKGNFPGRFSGRQFSNSRSEMNVSTLELGDSALYLCASSSLISGYEQFFGPGTRLTVL.

The J gene is TRBJ2-7, the V gene TRBV6-5; TRBD2 matches 7 bases. V gave up 4 bases and J gave up 7 bases; unmatched junction bases: 13. Germline CDR1 is MNHEY and CDR2 is SVGAGI. The CDR3 consists of 15 residues. CDR3 protein: CASSSSRTRSGEQYF. Here the CDR3 DNA reads TGTGCCAGCAGTTCCAGTAGGACTAGGTCCGGGGAGCAGTACTTC.

The chain combines TRBV5-8 with TRBJ1-1; D perhaps matches TRBD1 (6 bases). Germline lookup yields CDR1 SGHTS and CDR2 YDEGEE. This CDR3 is 16 amino acids long. Trimming stripped 2 bases from V and 0 bases from J, with 14 bases between. CDR3 sequence reads: CASSFLGARLNTEAFF. The CDR3 DNA reads TGTGCCAGCAGCTTTTTGGGGGCGAGATTGAACACTGAAGCTTTCTTT.

This sequence joins TRBV30 and TRBJ2-2; 12 nucleotides match TRBD2. The CDR3 extends over 17 amino acids. From germline, CDR1 is GTSNPN and CDR2 SVGIG (reference sequence). The trim removed 0 bases at V and 7 bases at J, leaving 9 bases unmatched. CDR3 bases: TGTGCCTGGAGTGTATATCGACTAGCGGGAGATATCGGGGAGCTGTTTTTT. It translates to CAWSVYRLAGDIGELFF.

The rearrangement uses TRBV5-1 and TRBJ2-4, with 10 positions matching TRBD1. Per germline, CDR1 SGHRS and CDR2 YFSETQ. The CDR3 consists of 15 residues. V shed 0 bases, J shed 7 bases, and the junction held 4 bases outside the gene matches. In DNA form, the CDR3 reads TGCGCCAGCAGCTTGGGACAGGGGGCCGGTAACATTCAGTACTTC. It translates to CASSLGQGAGNIQYF.

The rearrangement joins TRBV27 to TRBJ2-1; 11 bases align to TRBD2. CDR1 MNHEY and CDR2 SMNVEV come from the germline V gene (reference sequence). This CDR3 contains 17 residues. Trimming cost V 2 bases and J 0 bases; bases outside gene matches: 3. The DNA for the CDR3 is TGTGCCAGCAGTTTAGGGACTAGCGGCTTCTCCTACAATGAGCAGTTCTTC. As protein: CASSLGTSGFSYNEQFF.

The rearrangement uses TRBV18 and TRBJ2-7, with TRBD1 identical over 8 bases. Looked up from germline, CDR1 is KGHSH and CDR2 is LQKENI. The CDR3 is 15 amino acids. V was pared by 5 bases and J by 6 bases, with 12 bases of the junction left unmatched. The CDR3 protein is CASSSGDRGDSEQYF. CDR3 coding DNA: TGTGCCAGCTCATCGGGAGACAGGGGAGACAGCGAGCAGTACTTC. The full variable domain, completed using reference TRBV18 and TRBJ2-7, is NAGVMQNPRHLVRRRGQEARLRCSPMKGHSHVYWYRQLPEEGLKFMVYLQKENIIDESGMPKERFSAEFPKEGPSILRIQQVVRGDSAAYFCASSSGDRGDSEQYFGPGTRLTVT.

The CDR3 DNA sequence: TGTGCCAGCGGCGGGGTGGACGAGCAGTACTTC. This sequence encodes CASGGVDEQYF. The chain couples TRBV27 to TRBJ2-7; possibly TRBD2 for D (6 bases). Per the germline V gene, CDR1 is MNHEY and CDR2 is SMNVEV (reference sequence). With 8 bases removed from V and 5 bases from J, the gap between germline ends came to 10 bases. The CDR3 is 11 amino acids.

This chain joins TRBV7-6 and TRBJ2-1, with D tentatively TRBD2 (6 bases). The CDR3 covers 14 residues. The V end was cut by 5 bases, the J end by 6 bases, with 14 bases between. The germline CDR1 and CDR2 sequences are SGHVS and FNYEAQ. The CDR3 DNA reads TGTGCCAGCAGCGGCGGGAACCCTAGCAATGAGCAGTTCTTC. The encoded protein is CASSGGNPSNEQFF.

This clone was counted once. The chain employs TRBV5-1 and TRBJ2-7, with D uncertain. The germline V and J ends were trimmed by 1 base and 2 bases, with 19 bases remaining between them. Germline V gene data show CDR1 as SGHRS and CDR2 as YFSETQ. This CDR3 contains 17 residues. CDR3 nucleotides: TGCGCCAGCAGCTTGAATTCTGCGCTATCGATCCCCTACGAGCAGTACTTC. It codes for CASSLNSALSIPYEQYF.

The CDR3 coding sequence is TGCGCCAGCAGCCAAGGGCAAGACACCGGGGAGCTGTTTTTT. Amino acids: CASSQGQDTGELFF. The J gene is TRBJ2-2, the V gene TRBV4-3, with D unresolved. CDR1 and CDR2 (germline): LGHNA, YSLEER. V was pared by 1 base and J by 3 bases, with 6 bases between. This CDR3 region has 14 residues.

The chain combines TRBV6-5 with TRBJ2-7, with 9 bases aligning to TRBD2. The CDR3 totals 16 residues. The ends lost 0 bases at V and 6 bases at J; junction bases unmatched: 9. Per germline, CDR1 MNHEY and CDR2 SVGAGI. CDR3: CASSYSRVSGRVEQYF. In DNA form, the CDR3 reads TGTGCCAGCAGTTACTCTCGGGTTAGCGGGAGAGTCGAGCAGTACTTC.

The count of this clone is one. The rearrangement joins TRBV7-2 to TRBJ1-6; no clear D. The CDR3 runs to 13 residues. V was clipped by 7 bases and J by 2 bases, with 6 bases between them. Germline CDR1 reads SGHTA; CDR2 reads FQGNSA. The CDR3 region has the DNA TGTGCCAGCACCGAGACCTATAATTCACCCCTCCACTTT. Translation gives CASTETYNSPLHF.

The chain recombines TRBV19 with TRBJ2-7; D possibly corresponds to TRBD1 (7 bases). Germline assignment: CDR1 LNHDA and CDR2 SQIVND (reference sequence). The CDR3 loop spans 14 amino acids. Trimming removed 3 bases from V and 5 bases from J, with 14 bases in between. CDR3 nucleotides: TGTGCCAGTAGTATTGCAGGGGGGATCAACGAGCAGTACTTC. This encodes CASSIAGGINEQYF. Using reference TRBV19 and TRBJ2-7 for the parts outside the CDR3, the full variable domain is DGGITQSPKYLFRKEGQNVTLSCEQNLNHDAMYWYRQDPGQGLRLIYYSQIVNDFQKGDIAEGYSVSREKKESFPLTVTSAQKNPTAFYLCASSIAGGINEQYFGPGTRLTVT.

V usage is TRBV6-6 and J usage is TRBJ2-1; 9 bases map to TRBD2. This CDR3 has 13 amino acids. V shed 2 bases, J shed 7 bases, and the junction held 0 bases outside the gene matches. Germline V gives CDR1 MNHNY, CDR2 SVGAGI (reference sequence). CDR3 in DNA: TGTGCCAGCAGTTACCTAGCGGGGAATGAGCAGTTCTTC. Its translation is CASSYLAGNEQFF.

The rearrangement joins TRBV2 to TRBJ2-7; maybe TRBD2 (5 bases). V was clipped by 6 bases and J by 3 bases, with 18 bases between them. Germline V gene sequence: CDR1 SNHLY, CDR2 FYNNEI. This CDR3 is 15 amino acids long. The CDR3 DNA reads as TGTGCCAGCAGCCACTCTGTATCTCGGGACTACGAGCAGTACTTC. Encoded protein: CASSHSVSRDYEQYF.

This sequence joins TRBV28 and TRBJ1-6; possible D gene TRBD1, 5 bases. The CDR3 contains 14 residues. The germline CDR1 and CDR2 sequences are MDHEN and SYDVKM. V gave up 7 bases and J gave up 6 bases, with 13 bases separating them. The CDR3 nucleotides read TGTGCCAGCACCCTCAAAGGGGCTAATTCACCCCTCCACTTT. Translated, it gives CASTLKGANSPLHF. Variable domain in full (rest from reference TRBV28 and TRBJ1-6): DVKVTQSSRYLVKRTGEKVFLECVQDMDHENMFWYRQDPGLGLRLIYFSYDVKMKEKGDIPEGYSVSREKKERFSLILESASTNQTSMYLCASTLKGANSPLHFGNGTRLTVT.

The chain is built from TRBV30 and TRBJ2-5, with TRBD1 as a possible D gene (5 bases). Germline CDR1 GTSNPN, CDR2 SVGIG (reference sequence). CDR3 length equals 14 residues. V gave up 7 bases and J gave up 1 base, with 16 bases separating them. CDR3 nucleotide sequence: TGTGCCTTTGTGGACAAGCCACTCCAAGAGACCCAGTACTTC. Protein sequence: CAFVDKPLQETQYF. The full variable domain, completed using reference TRBV30 and TRBJ2-5, is SQTIHQWPATLVQPVGSPLSLECTVEGTSNPNLYWYRQAAGRGLQLLFYSVGIGQISSEVPQNLSASRPQDRQFILSSKKLLLSDSGFYLCAFVDKPLQETQYFGPGTRLLVL.

The chain has TRBV18 and TRBJ2-3; tentative D call: TRBD1 (6 bases). Germline values: CDR1 KGHSH, CDR2 LQKENI. The CDR3 contains 17 residues. The V gene lost 4 bases and the J gene lost 4 bases, with 21 bases spanning the gap. Here the CDR3 reads CASSLQGPRIGPDTQYF. The CDR3 bases are TGTGCCAGCTCACTGCAGGGGCCCCGGATAGGTCCAGATACGCAGTATTTT.

The DNA for the CDR3 is TGTGCCAGTAGCTTCGCAGGGGGTTACACTGAAGCTTTCTTT. As protein: CASSFAGGYTEAFF. The chain recombines TRBV19 with TRBJ1-1; TRBD1 agrees at 7 bases. Germline V gene lookup returns CDR1 LNHDA and CDR2 SQIVND (reference sequence). The CDR3 is 14 amino acids. Trimming at V came to 6 bases and at J to 3 bases, leaving 7 bases not matched to a gene.

This chain joins TRBV9 and TRBJ2-2; TRBD1 agrees at 8 bases. This CDR3 region has 15 residues. Germline V gene data show CDR1 as SGDLS and CDR2 as YYNGEE. Trimming removed 0 bases from V and 5 bases from J; junction bases left unmatched: 3. CDR3 loop: CASSVVTGGTGELFF. The CDR3 DNA sequence: TGTGCCAGCAGCGTAGTAACAGGGGGTACCGGGGAGCTGTTTTTT.

This chain links TRBV5-4 with TRBJ2-7; 12 positions match TRBD1. J was trimmed by 4 bases and V by 0 bases; bases with no gene match: 2. The germline CDR1 and CDR2 sequences are SGHNT and YYREEE (reference sequence). The CDR3 length is 15 residues. CDR3 in DNA: TGTGCCAGCAGCTTGGGGGACAGGGGGCGGTACGAGCAGTACTTC. Translation: CASSLGDRGRYEQYF.

This rearrangement joins TRBV30 to TRBJ1-2; D is possibly TRBD1 (5 bases). The germline gives CDR1 GTSNPN, CDR2 SVGIG (reference sequence). V shed 0 bases and J shed 1 base, with 12 bases lying between them. This CDR3 has 15 amino acids. In DNA, the CDR3 is TGTGCCTGGAGTGTACGACAGAATTTTAACTATGGCTACACCTTC. This gives the protein CAWSVRQNFNYGYTF.

V gene TRBV7-9 combines with J gene TRBJ2-7; TRBD2 is a possible D gene (6 bases). This CDR3 spans 17 amino acids. V lost 1 base and J lost 1, with 17 bases in between. Germline V CDR1 and CDR2: SEHNR, FQNEAQ (reference sequence). CDR3 region: CASSLEGGLSESYEQYF. CDR3 DNA: TGTGCCAGCAGCTTAGAAGGAGGGCTTAGCGAGTCCTACGAGCAGTACTTC.

The rearrangement links TRBV30 to TRBJ1-2; 8 bases are shared with TRBD1. The germline V gene has CDR1 GTSNPN and CDR2 SVGIG (reference sequence). The CDR3 loop spans 14 amino acids. V shed 3 bases, J shed 5 bases, and the junction held 8 bases outside the gene matches. As DNA, the CDR3 is TGTGCCTGGAGGATCCAGGGGGCGCAATATGGCTACACCTTC. Translating it yields CAWRIQGAQYGYTF.

This chain links TRBV6-1 with TRBJ2-7; D may be TRBD1 (5 bases). Trimming took 7 bases from V and 3 from J, leaving 13 bases between them. This CDR3 comprises 13 residues. From germline, CDR1 is MNHNS and CDR2 SASEGT. CDR3 sequence (DNA): TGTGCCAGCAACGGCAGGGAAGGCTACGAGCAGTACTTC. Its protein is CASNGREGYEQYF.